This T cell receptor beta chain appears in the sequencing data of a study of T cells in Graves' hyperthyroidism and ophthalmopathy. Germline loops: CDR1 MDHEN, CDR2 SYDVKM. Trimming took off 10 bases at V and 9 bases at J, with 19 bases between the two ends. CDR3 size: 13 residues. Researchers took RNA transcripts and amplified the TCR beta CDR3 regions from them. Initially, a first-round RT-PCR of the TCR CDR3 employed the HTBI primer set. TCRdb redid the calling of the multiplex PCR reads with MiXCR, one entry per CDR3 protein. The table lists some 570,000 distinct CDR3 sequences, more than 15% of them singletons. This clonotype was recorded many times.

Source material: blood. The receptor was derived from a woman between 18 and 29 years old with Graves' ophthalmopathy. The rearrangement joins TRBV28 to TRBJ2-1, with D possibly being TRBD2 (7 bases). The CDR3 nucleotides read TGTGCCACCTCTGGGGGGGCCGTTCCTGAGCAGTTCTTC. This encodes CATSGGAVPEQFF.